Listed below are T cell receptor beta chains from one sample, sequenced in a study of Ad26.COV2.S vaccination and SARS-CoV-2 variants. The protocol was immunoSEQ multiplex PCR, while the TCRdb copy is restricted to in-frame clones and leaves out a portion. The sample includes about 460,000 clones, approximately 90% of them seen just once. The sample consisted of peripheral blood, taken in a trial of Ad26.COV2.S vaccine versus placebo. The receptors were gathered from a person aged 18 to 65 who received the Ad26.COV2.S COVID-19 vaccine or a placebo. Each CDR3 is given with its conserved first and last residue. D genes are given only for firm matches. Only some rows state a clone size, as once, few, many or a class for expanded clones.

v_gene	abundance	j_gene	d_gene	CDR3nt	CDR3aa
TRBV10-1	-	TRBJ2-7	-	TGCGCCAGCAGTGACCGTCGGGCGGGACGCTCCGAGCAGTACTTC	CASSDRRAGRSEQYF
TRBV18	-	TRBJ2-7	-	TGTGCCAGCTCACCACTCGACCTACCCTACGAGCAGTACTTC	CASSPLDLPYEQYF
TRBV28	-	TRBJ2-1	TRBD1	TGTGCCAGCAGTTTAGGGCGTTCGAGGGGGCGTGAGCAGTTCTTC	CASSLGRSRGREQFF
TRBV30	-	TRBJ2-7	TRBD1	TGTGCCTGGGGGACAGGGGGATCCTACGAGCAGTACTTC	CAWGTGGSYEQYF
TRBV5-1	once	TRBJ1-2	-	TGCGCCAGCAGCTTGTCGGGGGGGGCCGATGGCTACACCTTC	CASSLSGGADGYTF
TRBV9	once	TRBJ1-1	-	TGTGCCAGCAGCGTAGGTCCCCAGAACACTGAAGCTTTCTTT	CASSVGPQNTEAFF
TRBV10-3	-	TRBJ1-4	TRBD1	TGTGCCATCAGTACCGGACAGGGGGCTGAAAAACTGTTTTTT	CAISTGQGAEKLFF
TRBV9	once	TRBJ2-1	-	TGTGCCAGCAGCGTACGTATCGGGAGCTCCTACAATGAGCAGTTCTTC	CASSVRIGSSYNEQFF
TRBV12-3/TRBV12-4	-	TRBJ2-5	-	TGTGCCAGCAGTTTAGCTATCCAAGAGACCCAGTACTTC	CASSLAIQETQYF
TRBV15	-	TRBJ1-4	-	TGTGCCACCAGCAGACACACAGGGTTAACTAATGAAAAACTGTTTTTT	CATSRHTGLTNEKLFF
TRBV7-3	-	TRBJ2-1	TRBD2	TGTGCCAGCAGCTTAAACCTAGCGGTATCCTACAATGAGCAGTTCTTC	CASSLNLAVSYNEQFF
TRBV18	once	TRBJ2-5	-	TGTGCCAGCTCAGCAGGGCCTGAGACCCAGTACTTC	CASSAGPETQYF